The clone carrying this T cell receptor beta chain has a handful of counts. The sample is drawn from a study of spatial heterogeneity in lung cancer. Study information: Detection consistently captured more beta-chain sequences than alpha-chain sequences.

CDR3 length equals 16 residues. Germline CDR1 SEHNR, CDR2 FQNEAQ (reference sequence). V lost 4 bases and J lost 4, with 16 bases in between. TCRdb fed the 5' RACE reads into MiXCR, producing one record per CDR3 protein. The sample has 70,000 to 90,000 distinct CDR3 sequences, 13% seen once. The time point is: sample taken at primary tumor resection. Whole RNA came from tumor, nontumor lung or frozen PBMC and was sequenced without being sorted. About 73 TRACERx patients with early, untreated non-small cell lung cancer donated samples. The chain uses TRBV7-9 and TRBJ2-2; D call uncertain. Sample: PBMCs, taken at surgery. The clonotype originates from a male donor with early-stage non-small cell lung cancer. In nucleotides, the CDR3 is TGTGCCAGCAGCTCCCCCATGACGGGTATCACCGGGGAGCTGTTTTTT. Residues: CASSSPMTGITGELFF. Full variable domain (outside the CDR3, taken from reference TRBV7-9 and TRBJ2-2): DTGVSQNPRHKITKRGQNVTFRCDPISEHNRLYWYRQTLGQGPEFLTYFQNEAQLEKSRLLSDRFSAERPKGSFSTLEIQRTEQGDSAMYLCASSSPMTGITGELFFGEGSRLTVL.